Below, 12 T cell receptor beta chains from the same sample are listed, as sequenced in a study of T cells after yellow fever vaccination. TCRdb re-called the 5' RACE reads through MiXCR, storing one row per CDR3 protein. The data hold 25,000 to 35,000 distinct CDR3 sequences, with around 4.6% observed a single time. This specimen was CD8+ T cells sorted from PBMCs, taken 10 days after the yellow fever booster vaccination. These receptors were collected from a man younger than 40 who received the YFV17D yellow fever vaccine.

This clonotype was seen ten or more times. Written as DNA, the CDR3 is TGTGCCAGCAGTTTAGCGTCTAGCGGATCGCAGTACTTC. It yields the protein CASSLASSGSQYF. V gene TRBV12-3 or TRBV12-4 combines with J gene TRBJ2-7; TRBD2 aligns across 7 bases. With 0 bases clipped from V and 9 bases from J, the junction kept 5 bases outside the gene matches. The CDR3 covers 13 residues.

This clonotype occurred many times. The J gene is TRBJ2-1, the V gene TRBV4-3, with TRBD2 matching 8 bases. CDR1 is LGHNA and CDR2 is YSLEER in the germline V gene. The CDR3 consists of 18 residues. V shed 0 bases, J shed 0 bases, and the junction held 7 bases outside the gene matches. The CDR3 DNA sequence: TGCGCCAGCAGCCAAGACGGTAGCGGGGTTGACTCCTACAATGAGCAGTTCTTC. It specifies CASSQDGSGVDSYNEQFF.

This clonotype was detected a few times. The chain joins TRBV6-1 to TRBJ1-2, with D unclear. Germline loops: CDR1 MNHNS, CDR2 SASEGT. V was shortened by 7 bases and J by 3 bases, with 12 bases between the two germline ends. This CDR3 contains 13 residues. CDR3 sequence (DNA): TGTGCCAGCACCGAGGGAGTGCACTATGGCTACACCTTC. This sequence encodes CASTEGVHYGYTF.

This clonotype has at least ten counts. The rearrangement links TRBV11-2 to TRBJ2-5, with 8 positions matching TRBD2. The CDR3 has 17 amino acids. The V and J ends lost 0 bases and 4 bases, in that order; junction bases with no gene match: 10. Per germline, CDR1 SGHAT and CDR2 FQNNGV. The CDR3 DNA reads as TGTGCCAGCAGCTTAGAAATTGGACTAGCAGGAATAGAGACCCAGTACTTC. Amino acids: CASSLEIGLAGIETQYF.

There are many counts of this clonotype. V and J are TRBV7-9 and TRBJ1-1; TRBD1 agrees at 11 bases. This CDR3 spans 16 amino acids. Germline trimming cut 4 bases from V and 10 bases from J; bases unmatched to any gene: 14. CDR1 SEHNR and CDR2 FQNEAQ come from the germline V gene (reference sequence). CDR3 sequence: CASSSKGPGQGEVAFF. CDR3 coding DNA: TGTGCCAGCAGCTCAAAGGGCCCGGGACAGGGGGAGGTAGCTTTCTTT.

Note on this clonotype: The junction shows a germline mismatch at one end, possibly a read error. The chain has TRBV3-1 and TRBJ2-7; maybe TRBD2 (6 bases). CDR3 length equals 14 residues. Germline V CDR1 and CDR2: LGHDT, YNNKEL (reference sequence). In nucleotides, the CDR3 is TGTGCCAGCAGCGATACCGGGAGCTCCTATGAGCAGTACTTC. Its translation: CASSDTGSSYEQYF.

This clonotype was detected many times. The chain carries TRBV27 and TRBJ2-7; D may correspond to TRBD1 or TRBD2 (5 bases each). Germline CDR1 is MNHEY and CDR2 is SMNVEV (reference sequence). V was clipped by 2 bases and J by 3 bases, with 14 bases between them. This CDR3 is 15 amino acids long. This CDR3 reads CASSLGVGAVYEQYF. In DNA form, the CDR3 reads TGTGCCAGCAGTTTAGGGGTCGGGGCTGTCTACGAGCAGTACTTC.

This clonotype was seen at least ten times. The DNA of the CDR3 is TGTGCCTGGAGTCGGGACGGAGGAGATACGCAGTATTTT. Translation: CAWSRDGGDTQYF. The chain links TRBV30 to TRBJ2-3; D tentatively reads TRBD1 or TRBD2 (5 bases each). The germline V gene encodes CDR1 GTSNPN and CDR2 SVGIG (reference sequence). This CDR3 is built from 13 residues. Trimming cost V 2 bases and J 5 bases, with 11 bases left between them.

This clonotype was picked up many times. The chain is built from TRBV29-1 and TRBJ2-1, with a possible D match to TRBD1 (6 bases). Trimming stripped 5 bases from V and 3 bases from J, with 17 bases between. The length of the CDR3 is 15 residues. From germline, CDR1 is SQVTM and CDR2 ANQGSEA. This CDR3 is CSVRTPGVGYNEQFF. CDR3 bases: TGCAGCGTTAGAACCCCAGGGGTGGGCTACAATGAGCAGTTCTTC.

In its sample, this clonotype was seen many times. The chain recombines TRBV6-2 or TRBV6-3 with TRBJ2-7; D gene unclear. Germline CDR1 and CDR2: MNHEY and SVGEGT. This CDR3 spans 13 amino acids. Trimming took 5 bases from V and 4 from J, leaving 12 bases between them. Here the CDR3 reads CASSPGPTYEQYF. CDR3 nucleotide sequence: TGTGCCAGCAGTCCCGGACCTACGTACGAGCAGTACTTC.

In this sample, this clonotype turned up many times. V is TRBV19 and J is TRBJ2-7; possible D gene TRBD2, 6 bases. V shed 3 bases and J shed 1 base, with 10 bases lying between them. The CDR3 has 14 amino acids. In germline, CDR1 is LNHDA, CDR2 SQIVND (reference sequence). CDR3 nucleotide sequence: TGTGCCAGTAGTATTTACGGGAGTTCCTACGAGCAGTACTTC. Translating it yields CASSIYGSSYEQYF.

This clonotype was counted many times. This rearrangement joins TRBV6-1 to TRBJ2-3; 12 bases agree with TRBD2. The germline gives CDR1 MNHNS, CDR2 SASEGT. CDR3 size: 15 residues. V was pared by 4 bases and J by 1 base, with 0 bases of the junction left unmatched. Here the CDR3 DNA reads TGTGCCAGCAGTGGACTAGCGGGAGGCACAGATACGCAGTATTTT. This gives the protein CASSGLAGGTDTQYF.